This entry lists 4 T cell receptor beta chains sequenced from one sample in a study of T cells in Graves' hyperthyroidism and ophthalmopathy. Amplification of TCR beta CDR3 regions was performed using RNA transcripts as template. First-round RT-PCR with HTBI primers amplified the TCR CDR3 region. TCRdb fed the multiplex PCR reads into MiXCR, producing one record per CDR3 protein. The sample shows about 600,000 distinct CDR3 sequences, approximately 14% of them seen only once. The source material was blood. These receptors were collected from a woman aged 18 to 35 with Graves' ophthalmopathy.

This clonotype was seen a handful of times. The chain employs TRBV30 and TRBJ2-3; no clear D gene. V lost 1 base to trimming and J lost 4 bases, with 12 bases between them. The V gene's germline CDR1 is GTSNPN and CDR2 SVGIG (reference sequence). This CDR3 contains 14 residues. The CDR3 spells CAWSELTSPDTQYF. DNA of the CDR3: TGTGCCTGGAGTGAGCTTACAAGCCCAGATACGCAGTATTTT.

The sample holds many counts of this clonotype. The CDR3 DNA sequence: TGCACCCCCTTGGGGTCCTCCTACAATGAGCAGTTCTTC. Translating it yields CTPLGSSYNEQFF. The V gene is TRBV20-1, the J gene TRBJ2-1; D unresolved. The germline CDR1 and CDR2 sequences are DFQATT and SNEGSKA (reference sequence). There are 13 residues in the CDR3.

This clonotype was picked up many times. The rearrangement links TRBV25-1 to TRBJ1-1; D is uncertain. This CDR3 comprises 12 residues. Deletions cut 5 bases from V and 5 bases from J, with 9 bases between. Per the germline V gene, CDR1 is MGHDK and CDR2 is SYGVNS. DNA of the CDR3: TGTGCCAGCAGTCCCGGCCTGACTGAAGCTTTCTTT. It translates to CASSPGLTEAFF.

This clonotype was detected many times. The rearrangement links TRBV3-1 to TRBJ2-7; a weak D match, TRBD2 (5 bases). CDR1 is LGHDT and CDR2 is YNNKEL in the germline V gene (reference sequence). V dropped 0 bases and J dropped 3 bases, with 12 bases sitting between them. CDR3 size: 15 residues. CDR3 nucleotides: TGTGCCAGCAGCCAAGATCGCCTAGCAGACTACGAGCAGTACTTC. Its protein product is CASSQDRLADYEQYF.